The clone carrying this T cell receptor beta chain was seen at least ten times. The antigen is not known. The V and J ends lost 5 bases and 2 bases respectively, with 12 bases between them. This CDR3 contains 14 residues. Germline assignment: CDR1 MNHNY and CDR2 SVGAGI (reference sequence). The data were taken from a study of Graves' ophthalmopathy and Graves' hyperthyroidism. Study-wide findings and caveats: Blood was where most expanded thyroid clonotypes above 0.001 frequency also turned up.

For repertoire sequencing, the TCR beta CDR3 regions were amplified from RNA transcripts. First-round RT-PCR relied on HTBI primers, and a second-round multiplex PCR came next. TCRdb reprocessed the multiplex PCR reads with MiXCR, giving one entry per CDR3 protein. This sample has about 640,000 distinct CDR3 sequences; about two fifths occur once, and the top ten carry around 3%. The sample comprised peripheral blood. The clonotype was recovered from an adult man with Graves' ophthalmopathy. The chain uses TRBV6-6 and TRBJ1-2; D unresolved. CDR3: CASSPLVMNYGYTF. The CDR3 DNA sequence: TGTGCCAGCAGTCCCCTCGTTATGAACTATGGCTACACCTTC.